This T cell receptor beta chain was recorded in a study of blood T cell repertoires in COVID-19. In the authors' workflow: Reference gene primer amplification yielded estimated nucleated cell counts. Method: immunoSEQ multiplex PCR; TCRdb's copy keeps in-frame clones and lacks some. The V and J calls and clone size are taken from that table; D and trimming were inferred from the DNA. Found here are roughly 160,000 clones, approximately 80% of them singletons; the top ten hold less than 15%. Germline CDR1 and CDR2: MNHEY and SVGAGI. The J segment lost 5 bases and the V segment lost 8 bases, leaving 7 bases of the junction unmatched. The CDR3 extends over 13 amino acids. Those who participated ranged in age from roughly 18 to 90 years and resided in approximately 23 US areas. In assigning cohorts, the study relied on participant-reported clinical history.

V usage is TRBV6-5 and J usage is TRBJ2-7; 9 positions agree with TRBD1. This receptor was taken from a man aged 45-65 years who had recovered from COVID-19. The sequencing input was PBMCs or T cells enriched from blood (not recorded which). Written as DNA, the CDR3 is TGTGCCAGCGGAGGGACAGGGTTCAACGAGCAGTACTTC. Its translation is CASGGTGFNEQYF.